Listed below are T cell receptor beta chains from one sample, sequenced in a study of neurological immune-mediated disorders. MiXCR, run by TCRdb on the 5' RACE reads, gives a single entry per CDR3 protein. The sample yields tens of thousands of distinct CDR3 sequences, around 3.5% seen once. The material sequenced was PBMCs. All receptors derive from a man aged 55-75 years with multiple sclerosis. Each CDR3 is given with its conserved first and last residue. Fields, in order: J gene, clone size, D gene, V gene, CDR3 protein, CDR3 DNA. A D gene is named only where the DNA matches it firmly. Some rows mark clone size as missing; the rest say once, few, many or name a class of expanded clone.

>TRBJ2-1|many|NA|TRBV6-6
CASTPAPWYNEQFF
TGTGCCAGCACTCCGGCACCATGGTACAATGAGCAGTTCTTC
>TRBJ2-3|many|TRBD2|TRBV7-3
CASRKAGGYDTQYF
TGTGCCAGCCGAAAGGCGGGGGGGTACGATACGCAGTATTTT
>TRBJ2-3|many|TRBD2|TRBV20-1
CSAGISGTTDTQYF
TGCAGTGCCGGAATTAGCGGGACCACAGATACGCAGTATTTT
>TRBJ2-2|many|NA|TRBV10-3
CAISDEGKNGELFF
TGTGCCATCAGTGATGAGGGGAAGAACGGGGAGCTGTTTTTT
>TRBJ2-1|many|TRBD2|TRBV24-1
CATSVWTSARVNEQFF
TGTGCCACCAGTGTTTGGACTAGCGCCAGAGTCAATGAGCAGTTCTTC
>TRBJ1-2|many|TRBD1|TRBV7-9
CASSSWAGGDYGYTF
TGTGCCAGCAGCTCGTGGGCAGGGGGCGACTATGGCTACACCTTC
>TRBJ2-2|many|TRBD1|TRBV6-6
CASSYQGANTGELFF
TGTGCCAGCAGTTACCAGGGGGCGAACACCGGGGAGCTGTTTTTT
>TRBJ1-6|many|NA|TRBV4-1
CASSPFSLITYNSPLHF
TGCGCCAGCAGCCCTTTTAGCCTGATTACCTATAATTCACCCCTCCACTTT
>TRBJ2-7|many|TRBD2|TRBV12-3/TRBV12-4
CASSFRAGGNYEQYF
TGTGCCAGCAGTTTCCGAGCGGGAGGGAATTACGAGCAGTACTTC
>TRBJ2-3|few|TRBD2|TRBV20-1
CSAKRAGEVDTQYF
TGCAGTGCTAAGCGAGCGGGAGAGGTAGATACGCAGTATTTT
>TRBJ2-1|many|NA|TRBV5-1
CASSLANEQFF
TGCGCCAGCAGCTTGGCGAATGAGCAGTTCTTC
>TRBJ2-4|many|TRBD2|TRBV29-1
CSVGTSAPGAKNIQYF
TGCAGCGTTGGGACTAGCGCCCCCGGGGCCAAAAACATTCAGTACTTC
>TRBJ1-1|many|NA|TRBV10-3
CAISEKVGDTEAFF
TGTGCCATCAGTGAGAAAGTCGGGGACACTGAAGCTTTCTTT
>TRBJ2-3|many|TRBD2|TRBV6-7
CASSLLGGLATDTQYF
TGTGCCAGCAGTTTACTCGGAGGACTAGCAACAGATACGCAGTATTTT
>TRBJ1-3|many|TRBD1|TRBV10-2
CASRLGQGRVFGNTIYF
TGCGCCAGCAGACTTGGACAGGGGCGTGTATTTGGAAACACCATATATTTT
>TRBJ2-5|many|TRBD2|TRBV9
CASSGFRLAGLVPQETQYF
TGTGCCAGCAGCGGCTTTAGACTAGCGGGATTGGTCCCACAAGAGACCCAGTACTTC
>TRBJ1-1|many|TRBD1|TRBV6-6
CASSFQGGLEAFF
TGTGCCAGCAGTTTCCAGGGGGGGCTTGAAGCTTTCTTT
>TRBJ2-1|many|NA|TRBV20-1
CSARDGGIQWQFF
TGCAGTGCTAGAGATGGGGGGATTCAATGGCAGTTCTTC
>TRBJ1-2|many|NA|TRBV12-3/TRBV12-4
CASSLEPKNYGYTF
TGTGCCAGCAGTTTGGAGCCTAAAAACTATGGCTACACCTTC
>TRBJ2-5|many|NA|TRBV5-1
CASSYRSGETQYF
TGCGCCAGCAGCTATCGGAGTGGGGAGACCCAGTACTTC
>TRBJ2-1|many|TRBD2|TRBV7-6
CASGGLAGDNEQFF
TGTGCCAGCGGCGGACTAGCGGGGGACAATGAGCAGTTCTTC
>TRBJ2-7|few|NA|TRBV12-2
CASRPRQAQYF
TGTGCAAGTCGCCCACGACAGGCCCAGTACTTC
>TRBJ2-3|NA|NA|TRBV29-1
CSVGRGTQYF
TGCAGCGTTGGTCGTGGTACGCAGTATTTT
>TRBJ2-5|many|TRBD2|TRBV20-1
CSAHSGGGASETQYF
TGCAGTGCCCATTCCGGCGGGGGGGCTTCGGAGACCCAGTACTTC
>TRBJ2-1|many|NA|TRBV15
CATSKTGTQNNEQFF
TGTGCCACCAGCAAAACCGGGACTCAGAACAATGAGCAGTTCTTC
>TRBJ2-1|many|NA|TRBV5-6
CASSLRISVYNEQFF
TGTGCCAGCAGCTTGAGGATTTCAGTCTACAATGAGCAGTTCTTC
>TRBJ2-7|many|NA|TRBV15
CATSRVGGSVAEQYF
TGTGCCACCAGCAGGGTTGGGGGGAGTGTTGCCGAGCAGTACTTC
>TRBJ1-3|many|NA|TRBV7-2
CASSPGRSSSGNTIYF
TGTGCCAGCAGCCCCGGACGGTCGAGCTCTGGAAACACCATATATTTT
>TRBJ2-4|many|NA|TRBV20-1
CSAREGASATLAKNIQYF
TGCAGTGCTAGAGAGGGGGCTAGCGCCACTCTAGCCAAAAACATTCAGTACTTC
>TRBJ2-7|many|NA|TRBV29-1
CSVGWNTYEQYF
TGCAGCGTTGGTTGGAACACCTACGAGCAGTACTTC
>TRBJ2-7|many|TRBD1|TRBV29-1
CSAVTGITYEQYF
TGCAGCGCAGTGACAGGGATCACCTACGAGCAGTACTTC
>TRBJ2-5|many|TRBD1|TRBV6-1
CASSDPTGWRETQYF
TGTGCCAGCAGTGACCCGACAGGGTGGAGGGAGACCCAGTACTTC